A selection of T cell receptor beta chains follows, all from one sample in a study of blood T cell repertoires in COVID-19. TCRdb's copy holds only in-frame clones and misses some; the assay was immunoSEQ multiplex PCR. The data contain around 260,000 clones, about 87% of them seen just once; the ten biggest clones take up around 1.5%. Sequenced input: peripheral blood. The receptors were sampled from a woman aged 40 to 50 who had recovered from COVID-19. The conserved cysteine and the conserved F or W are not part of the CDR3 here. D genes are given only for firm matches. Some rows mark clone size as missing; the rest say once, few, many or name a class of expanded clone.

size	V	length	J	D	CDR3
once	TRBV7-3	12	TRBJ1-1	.	ASSLTGRDTEAF
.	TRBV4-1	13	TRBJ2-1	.	ASSRSSDLYNEQF
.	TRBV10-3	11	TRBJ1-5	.	AIRGSGDQPQH
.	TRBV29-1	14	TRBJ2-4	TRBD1	SVEGGQGIAKNIQY
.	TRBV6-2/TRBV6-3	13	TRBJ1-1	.	ASSYVFGRRAEAF
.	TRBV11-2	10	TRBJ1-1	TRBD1	ASSPGGLEAF
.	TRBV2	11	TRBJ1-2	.	ASSEFREGGYT
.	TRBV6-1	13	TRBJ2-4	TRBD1	ASREGQGSKNIQY
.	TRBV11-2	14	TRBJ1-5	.	ASSLDGPGSNQPQH
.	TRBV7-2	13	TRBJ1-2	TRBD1	ASSFGTGDIYGYT
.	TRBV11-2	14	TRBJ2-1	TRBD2	ASSHGGGSSYNEQF
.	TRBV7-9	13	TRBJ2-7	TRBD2	ASSQGTSSPYEQY